The T cell receptor beta chain described here comes from a study of cytomegalovirus exposure and HLA in healthy donors. V was trimmed by 1 base and J by 0 bases, leaving 11 bases between them. Germline lookup yields CDR1 SGHRS and CDR2 YFSETQ. The CDR3 extends over 16 amino acids. PCR used 60 Vbeta primers and 13 Jbeta primers. TCRdb's copy holds only in-frame clones and misses some; the assay was immunoSEQ multiplex PCR. The data hold roughly 180,000 clones, with 84% observed a single time. The TCR comes from a man aged 25 to 40 in good health and CMV-seronegative. This chain joins TRBV5-1 and TRBJ2-1; D is unclear. The sample consisted of PBMCs. The CDR3 reads CASSLRNSNSYNEQFF. DNA of the CDR3: TGCGCCAGCAGCTTGAGAAACAGTAACTCCTACAATGAGCAGTTCTTC.